The clone carrying this TCR beta chain has just a few counts. The antigen is undetermined. TCRdb re-analysed the RT-PCR reads in MiXCR, keeping a single row per CDR3 protein. This sample has hundreds of thousands of distinct CDR3 sequences; 16% occur once, and the top ten carry 3%. This specimen comes from a study of response to subunit inactivated influenza vaccine. General study points: After each seasonal influenza vaccination, few new T cells are recruited, the authors suggested.

Germline loops: CDR1 ENHRY, CDR2 SYGVKD. The CDR3 consists of 14 residues. V was shortened by 0 bases and J by 2 bases, with 7 bases between the two germline ends. The source material was CD4+ T cells sorted from PBMCs, sampled 23 to 25 months after vaccination. This TCR derives from a man aged 50-75 years who received an inactivated influenza vaccine. This chain connects TRBV10-3 to TRBJ2-5; no definite D call. This CDR3 reads CAISESYQQETQYF. The CDR3, as DNA: TGTGCCATCAGTGAGTCTTATCAGCAAGAGACCCAGTACTTC.